The T cell receptor (beta chain) under discussion was sequenced for a study of beta chain features in type 1 diabetes. Broader study findings: Naive, central memory and Treg TCRB repertoires appeared more alike in patients than in healthy donors. High-TCR-expressing cells could be over-represented by cDNA sequencing. Short templates might get an advantage during PCR, and this would be equal in patients and controls. The study found moderately but significantly shorter TCRB CDR3s in all four CD4+ subsets of Type 1 diabetes patients.

Points on this clone: Its antigen is undetermined.

TCRB transcripts that were expressed got sequenced, as all of the isolated RNA had been reverse transcribed. An average about 3.6 million reads came from naive, central memory and regulatory T cell samples. Libraries were prepared by immunoSEQ multiplex PCR; TCRdb keeps only in-frame clonotypes and omits some of them. Among a few hundred thousand clones listed, roughly 12% were seen once. The CDR3 length is 12 residues. CDR1 is SGHTA and CDR2 is FQGNSA in the germline V gene. Trimming cost V 5 bases and J 15 bases, with 17 bases left between them. The clonotype originates from a woman aged 18-29 years with type 1 diabetes. V usage is TRBV7-2 and J usage is TRBJ2-1; D is ambiguous. The sample consisted of naive CD4+ T cells from blood. The CDR3 nucleotides are TGTGCCAGCAGCCTCGAGACCGGTGGGCGGTTCTTC. Translation: CASSLETGGRFF.